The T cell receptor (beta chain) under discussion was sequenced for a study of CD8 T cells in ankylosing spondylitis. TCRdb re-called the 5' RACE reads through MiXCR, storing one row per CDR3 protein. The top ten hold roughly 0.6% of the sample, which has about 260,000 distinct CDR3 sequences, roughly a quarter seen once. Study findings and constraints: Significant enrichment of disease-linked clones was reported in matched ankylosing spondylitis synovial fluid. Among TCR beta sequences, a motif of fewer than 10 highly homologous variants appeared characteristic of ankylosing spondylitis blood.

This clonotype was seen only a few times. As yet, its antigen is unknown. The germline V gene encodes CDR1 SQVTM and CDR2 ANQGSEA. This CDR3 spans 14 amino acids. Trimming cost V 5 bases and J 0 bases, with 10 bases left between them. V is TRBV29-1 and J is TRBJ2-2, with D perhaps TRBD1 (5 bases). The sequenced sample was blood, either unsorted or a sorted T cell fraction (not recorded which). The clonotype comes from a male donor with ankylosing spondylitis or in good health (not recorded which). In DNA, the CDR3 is TGCAGCGTTCGGAAGGACACGAACACCGGGGAGCTGTTTTTT. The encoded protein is CSVRKDTNTGELFF.